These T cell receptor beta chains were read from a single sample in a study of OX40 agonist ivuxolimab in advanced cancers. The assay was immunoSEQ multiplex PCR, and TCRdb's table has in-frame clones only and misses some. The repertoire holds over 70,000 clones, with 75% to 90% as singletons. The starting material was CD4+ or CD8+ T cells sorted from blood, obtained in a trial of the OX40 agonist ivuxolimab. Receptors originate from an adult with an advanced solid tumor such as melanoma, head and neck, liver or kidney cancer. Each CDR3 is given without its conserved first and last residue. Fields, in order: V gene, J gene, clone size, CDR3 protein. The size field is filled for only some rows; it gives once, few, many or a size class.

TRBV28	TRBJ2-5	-	ASSINSVPETQY
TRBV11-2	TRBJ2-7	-	ASSPGAGRGAYEQY
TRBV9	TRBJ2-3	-	ASSVGGTRWDTQY
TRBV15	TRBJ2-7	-	ATSRAPISGSEQY
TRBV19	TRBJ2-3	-	ASSPTGSGDTQY
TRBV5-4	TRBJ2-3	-	ASSPALSRTDTQY
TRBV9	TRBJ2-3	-	ASSVGGGSTDTQY
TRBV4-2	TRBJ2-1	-	ASSQPMGGTSGPSSYNEQF
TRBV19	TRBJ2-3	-	ASSIQGAVSGRRGDTQY
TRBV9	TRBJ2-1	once	ASSVDGRNNEQF
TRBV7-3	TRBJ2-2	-	ASSSSNTGELF
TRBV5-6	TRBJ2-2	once	ASSSTKQGGELF
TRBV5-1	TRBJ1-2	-	ASSTSLSYGYT
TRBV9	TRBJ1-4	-	ASSGHPLGGNEKLF
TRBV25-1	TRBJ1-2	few	ASSGPGQGVSTNYGYT
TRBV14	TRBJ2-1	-	ASSADRGSYNEQF
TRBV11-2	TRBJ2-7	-	ASSSTTYGYEQY
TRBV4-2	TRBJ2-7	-	ASSLLAGPYEQY
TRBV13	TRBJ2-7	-	ASARSGPTYEQY
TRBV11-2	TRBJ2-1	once	ASSLGIVNEQF
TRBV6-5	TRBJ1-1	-	ASSSSRGPGNTEAF
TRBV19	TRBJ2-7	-	ASSKGLAGGSYEQY
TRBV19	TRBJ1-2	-	ASSIGGQAQAGYT
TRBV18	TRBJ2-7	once	ASSPQTASYEQY
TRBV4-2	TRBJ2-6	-	ASSQAGGGANVLT
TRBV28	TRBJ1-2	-	ASRRQGTGIGYT